The 5 T cell receptor beta chains given below trace back to one sample, sequenced in a study of response to subunit inactivated influenza vaccine. TCRdb ran MiXCR on the RT-PCR reads and lists one entry per CDR3 protein. The sample shows about 540,000 distinct CDR3 sequences, roughly 25% of them seen only once. Another study also made use of these data, one on T cells expressing NK-cell markers. As that report states: TCR beta cDNA was made by 5'RACE template switching with UMIs.

The source was CD4+ T cells sorted from PBMCs, collected roughly 13 days after vaccination. These receptor sequences come from a man aged 45-65 years who received an inactivated influenza vaccine.

This clonotype came up many times. The V gene is TRBV7-2, the J gene TRBJ2-3, with TRBD1 as a possible D gene (6 bases). The CDR3 is 13 residues long. Germline V gene sequence: CDR1 SGHTA, CDR2 FQGNSA. V was shortened by 1 base and J by 8 bases, with 10 bases between the two germline ends. CDR3 in amino acids: CASSLVGGATQYF. The DNA for the CDR3 is TGTGCCAGCAGCTTAGTAGGGGGAGCTACGCAGTATTTT.

The chain is built from TRBV4-2 and TRBJ2-3, with D perhaps TRBD1 (6 bases). Trimming took 4 bases from V and 2 from J, leaving 13 bases between them. The CDR3 has 15 amino acids. Germline CDR1 is LGHNA and CDR2 is YNFKEQ. CDR3 coding DNA: TGTGCCAGCAGCCTTGGCCGGGACAACACAGATACGCAGTATTTT. This gives the protein CASSLGRDNTDTQYF.

The chain carries TRBV4-3 and TRBJ1-2; 8 nucleotides line up with TRBD1. In germline, CDR1 is LGHNA, CDR2 YSLEER. The CDR3 extends over 15 amino acids. With V trimmed by 0 bases and J by 3 bases, 3 bases remained unmatched. CDR3 in amino acids: CASSQDTGGYYGYTF. For the CDR3, the DNA is TGCGCCAGCAGCCAAGATACAGGGGGTTACTATGGCTACACCTTC.

This clonotype was seen ten or more times. The chain uses TRBV6-5 and TRBJ2-5; maybe TRBD1 (6 bases). V was trimmed by 4 bases and J by 4 bases, leaving 13 bases between them. The CDR3 is 14 amino acids. Germline V CDR1 and CDR2: MNHEY, SVGAGI. CDR3 DNA: TGTGCCAGCAGTTCACAGGGTGGTGGAGAGACCCAGTACTTC. It yields the protein CASSSQGGGETQYF.

This clonotype was detected only a few times. The rearrangement joins TRBV12-3 or TRBV12-4 to TRBJ2-2, with D tentatively TRBD2 (6 bases). The length of the CDR3 is 14 residues. V was pared by 2 bases and J by 7 bases, with 11 bases between. The CDR3 here is CASSLPGVFGELFF. The CDR3 coding sequence is TGTGCCAGCAGTTTACCGGGGGTTTTCGGGGAGCTGTTTTTT.